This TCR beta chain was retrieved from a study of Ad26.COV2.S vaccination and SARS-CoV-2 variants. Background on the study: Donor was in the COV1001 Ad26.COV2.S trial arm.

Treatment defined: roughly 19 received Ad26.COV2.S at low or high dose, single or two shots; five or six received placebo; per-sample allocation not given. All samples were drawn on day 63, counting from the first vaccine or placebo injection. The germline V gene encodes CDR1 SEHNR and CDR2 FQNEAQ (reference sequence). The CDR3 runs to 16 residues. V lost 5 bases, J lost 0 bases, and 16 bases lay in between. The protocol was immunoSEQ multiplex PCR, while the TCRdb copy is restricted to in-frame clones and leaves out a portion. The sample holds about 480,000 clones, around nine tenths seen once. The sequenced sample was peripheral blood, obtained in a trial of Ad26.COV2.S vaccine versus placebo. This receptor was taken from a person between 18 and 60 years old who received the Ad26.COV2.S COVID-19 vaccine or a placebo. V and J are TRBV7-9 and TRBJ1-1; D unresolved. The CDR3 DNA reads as TGTGCCAGCAGCCCTAGGGAGAGGGTCCTGAACACTGAAGCTTTCTTT. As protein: CASSPRERVLNTEAFF.